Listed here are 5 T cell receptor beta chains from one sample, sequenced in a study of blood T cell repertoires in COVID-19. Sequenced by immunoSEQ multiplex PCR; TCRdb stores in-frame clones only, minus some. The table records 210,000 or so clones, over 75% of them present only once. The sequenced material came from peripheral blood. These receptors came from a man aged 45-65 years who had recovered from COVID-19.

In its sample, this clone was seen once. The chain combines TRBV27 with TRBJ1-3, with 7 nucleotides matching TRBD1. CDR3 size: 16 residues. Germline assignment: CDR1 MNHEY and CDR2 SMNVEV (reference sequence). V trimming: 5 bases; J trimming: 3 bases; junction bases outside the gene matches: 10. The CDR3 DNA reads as TGTGCCAGCAGTCCCCGGACAGGAATAATTGGAAACACCATATATTTT. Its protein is CASSPRTGIIGNTIYF.

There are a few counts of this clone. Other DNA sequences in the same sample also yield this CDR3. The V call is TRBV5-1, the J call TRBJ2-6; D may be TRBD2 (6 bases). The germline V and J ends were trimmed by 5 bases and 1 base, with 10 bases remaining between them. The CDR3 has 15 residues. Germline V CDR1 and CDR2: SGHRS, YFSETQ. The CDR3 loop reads CASSLLASGANVLTF. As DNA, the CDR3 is TGCGCCAGCAGTCTACTAGCTTCTGGGGCCAACGTCCTGACTTTC.

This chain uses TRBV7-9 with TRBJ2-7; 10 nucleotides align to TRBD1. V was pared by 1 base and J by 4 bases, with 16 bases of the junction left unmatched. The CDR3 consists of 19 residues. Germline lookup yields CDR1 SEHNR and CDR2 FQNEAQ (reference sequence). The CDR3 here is CASSLDRFGRGQGVYEQYF. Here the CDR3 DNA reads TGTGCCAGCAGCTTAGACCGGTTCGGGAGAGGACAGGGGGTATACGAGCAGTACTTC. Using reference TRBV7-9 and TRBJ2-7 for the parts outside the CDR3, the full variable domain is DTGVSQNPRHKITKRGQNVTFRCDPISEHNRLYWYRQTLGQGPEFLTYFQNEAQLEKSRLLSDRFSAERPKGSFSTLEIQRTEQGDSAMYLCASSLDRFGRGQGVYEQYFGPGTRLTVT.

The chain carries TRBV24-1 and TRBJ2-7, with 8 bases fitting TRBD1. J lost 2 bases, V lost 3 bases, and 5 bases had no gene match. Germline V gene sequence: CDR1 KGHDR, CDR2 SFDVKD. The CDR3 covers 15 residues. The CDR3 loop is CATSDPGQGAYEQYF. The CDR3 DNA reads TGTGCCACCAGTGATCCCGGACAGGGTGCCTACGAGCAGTACTTC.

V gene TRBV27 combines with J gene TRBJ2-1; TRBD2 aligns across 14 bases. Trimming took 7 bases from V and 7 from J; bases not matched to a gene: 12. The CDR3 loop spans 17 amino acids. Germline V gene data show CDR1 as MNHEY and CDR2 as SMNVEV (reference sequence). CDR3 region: CASKIFPGLAGENEQFF. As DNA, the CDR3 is TGTGCCAGCAAGATATTCCCGGGACTAGCGGGAGAGAATGAGCAGTTCTTC.